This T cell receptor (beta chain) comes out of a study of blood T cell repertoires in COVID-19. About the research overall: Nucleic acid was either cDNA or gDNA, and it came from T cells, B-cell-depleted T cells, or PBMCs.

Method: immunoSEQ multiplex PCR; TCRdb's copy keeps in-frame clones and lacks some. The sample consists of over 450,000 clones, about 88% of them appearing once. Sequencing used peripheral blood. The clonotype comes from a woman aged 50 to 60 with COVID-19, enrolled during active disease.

CDR3 DNA: TGTGCCACTTCGGGGTATGAAGCTTTCTTT. It is translated as CATSGYEAFF. This chain connects TRBV19 to TRBJ1-1; D remains unclear. V lost 10 bases and J 7 bases, leaving 10 bases between the germline ends. Germline CDR1 and CDR2: LNHDA and SQIVND (reference sequence). The CDR3 length is 10 residues.